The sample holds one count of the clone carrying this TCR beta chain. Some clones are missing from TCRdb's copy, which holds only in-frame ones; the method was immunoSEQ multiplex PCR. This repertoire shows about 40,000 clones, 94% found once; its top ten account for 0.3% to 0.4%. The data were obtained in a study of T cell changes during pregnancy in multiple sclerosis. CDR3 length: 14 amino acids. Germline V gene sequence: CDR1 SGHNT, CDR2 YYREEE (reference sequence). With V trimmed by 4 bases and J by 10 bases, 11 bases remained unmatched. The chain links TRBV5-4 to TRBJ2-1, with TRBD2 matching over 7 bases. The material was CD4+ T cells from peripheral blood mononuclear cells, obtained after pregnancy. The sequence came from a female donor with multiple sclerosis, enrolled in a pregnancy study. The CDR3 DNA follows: TGTGCCAGCAGCCTAGAACTAGCGAAAGGCGAGCAGTTCTTC. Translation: CASSLELAKGEQFF.